This T cell receptor (beta chain) was obtained from a study of shared T cell receptors in the human thymus. This clone was seen a single time. Generated by immunoSEQ multiplex PCR, the TCRdb table keeps only in-frame clones and is missing some. The sample lists 63,000 or so clones; 90% to 95% were seen once. Germline V gene sequence: CDR1 LNHDA, CDR2 SQIVND (reference sequence). The CDR3 spans 14 residues. V was shortened by 2 bases and J by 5 bases, with 10 bases between the two germline ends. The chain uses TRBV19 and TRBJ2-1; no definite D call. Sequenced: thymocytes. The TCR sequence derives from a human donor. DNA for the CDR3: TGTGCCAGTAGTATACGCGGTGAAGACAATGAGCAGTTCTTC. Protein sequence: CASSIRGEDNEQFF.